This entry describes one T cell receptor beta chain. Its antigen is not known. The length of the CDR3 is 12 residues. CDR1 is SEHNR and CDR2 is FQNEAQ in the germline V gene (reference sequence). V lost 1 base, J lost 8 bases, and 8 bases lay in between. These data are taken from a study of cytomegalovirus exposure and HLA in healthy donors. On the study more broadly: Of the donors genotyped, a few hundred in all, over 80% fell in the Caucasian-associated ancestry cluster.

Study results and limitations: Researchers had no immune exposure information except CMV serostatus available. Common viral pathogens (according to a later analysis) appeared linked to several of the most significant clusters. Most of the CMV-associated TCR beta chains (in a later analysis) appeared to be HLA-restricted.

Both 60 Vbeta primers and 13 Jbeta primers went into the PCR. Here immunoSEQ multiplex PCR was the method, and the copy in TCRdb shows in-frame clones only, minus some. The sample records some 190,000 clones, around 80% being singletons. V gene TRBV7-9 combines with J gene TRBJ1-1; no firm D call. The sequencing input was PBMCs. This receptor was identified in a man aged 18 to 35 in good health and CMV-seronegative. In nucleotides, the CDR3 is TGTGCCAGCAGCTTAGGGAACAGCGAAGCTTTCTTT. This sequence encodes CASSLGNSEAFF.